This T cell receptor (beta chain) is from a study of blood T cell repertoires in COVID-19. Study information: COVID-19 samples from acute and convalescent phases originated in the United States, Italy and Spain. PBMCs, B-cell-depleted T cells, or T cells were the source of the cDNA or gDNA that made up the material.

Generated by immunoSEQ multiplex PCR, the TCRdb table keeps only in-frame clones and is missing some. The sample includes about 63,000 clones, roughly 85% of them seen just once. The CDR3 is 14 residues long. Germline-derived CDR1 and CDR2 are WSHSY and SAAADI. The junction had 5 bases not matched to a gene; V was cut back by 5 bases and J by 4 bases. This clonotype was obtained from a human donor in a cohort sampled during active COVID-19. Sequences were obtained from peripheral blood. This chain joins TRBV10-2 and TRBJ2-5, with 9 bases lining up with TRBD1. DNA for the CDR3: TGCGCCAGCAGTAGGGACAGGGTGGGAGAGACCCAGTACTTC. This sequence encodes CASSRDRVGETQYF.